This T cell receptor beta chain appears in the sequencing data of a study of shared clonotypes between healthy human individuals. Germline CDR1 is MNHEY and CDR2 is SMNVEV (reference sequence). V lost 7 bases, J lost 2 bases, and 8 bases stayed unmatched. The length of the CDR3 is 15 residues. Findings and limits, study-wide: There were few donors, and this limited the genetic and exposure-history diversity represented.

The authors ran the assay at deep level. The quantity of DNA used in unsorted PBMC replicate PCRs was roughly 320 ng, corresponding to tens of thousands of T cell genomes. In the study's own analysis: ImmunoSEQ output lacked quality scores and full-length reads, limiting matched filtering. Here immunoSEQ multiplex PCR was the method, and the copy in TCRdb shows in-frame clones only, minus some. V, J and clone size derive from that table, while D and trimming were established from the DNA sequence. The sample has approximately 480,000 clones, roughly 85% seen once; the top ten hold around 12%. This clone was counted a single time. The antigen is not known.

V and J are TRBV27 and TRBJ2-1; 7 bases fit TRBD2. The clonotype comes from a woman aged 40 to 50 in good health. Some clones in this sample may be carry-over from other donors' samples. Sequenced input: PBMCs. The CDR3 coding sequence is TGTGCCAGCACTCACGGGGGGTCGGCCTACAATGAGCAGTTCTTC. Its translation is CASTHGGSAYNEQFF.